Listed below are T cell receptor beta chains from one sample, sequenced in a study of PD-L1 blockade in urothelial cancer. This table comes from immunoSEQ multiplex PCR, and its TCRdb copy is limited to in-frame clones, with some not included. The data contain tens of thousands of clones, around 82% of them seen just once; the ten biggest clones take up roughly 3.2%. Sequencing was performed on PBMCs, taken around atezolizumab (anti-PD-L1) treatment. These receptors came from a man in his 70s with urothelial cancer. Each CDR3 is given with its conserved first and last residue. The order of the fields is D gene, clone size, V gene, J gene, CDR3 DNA, CDR3 protein. D genes are given only for firm matches. Size values are once, few and many counts, or a class for expanded clones, and some rows have none.

-	few	TRBV4-1	TRBJ2-4	TGCGCCAGCAGCCAAGAAGGAGGGGTGGGGACCAAAAACATTCAGTACTTC	CASSQEGGVGTKNIQYF
TRBD2	once	TRBV11-2	TRBJ2-1	TGTGCCAGCAGCTTAGACGGCGGGGGGATAAGTGAGCAGTTCTTC	CASSLDGGGISEQFF
TRBD1	-	TRBV6-6	TRBJ2-3	TGTGCCAGCAGTCCCAGGGGACAGGGACCGACAGATACGCAGTATTTT	CASSPRGQGPTDTQYF
-	-	TRBV5-6	TRBJ2-5	TGTGCCAGCAGCTTGTCCGCAGGGACTCAGTACTTC	CASSLSAGTQYF
TRBD2	-	TRBV9	TRBJ2-7	TGTGCCAGCAGCAGCGGACTAGCGGGGAGCTCCTACGAGCAGTACTTC	CASSSGLAGSSYEQYF
TRBD1	-	TRBV19	TRBJ1-2	TGTGCCAGTAGTTTCCGGGACAGCTATGGCTACACCTTC	CASSFRDSYGYTF
-	few	TRBV28	TRBJ1-5	TGTGCCAGCAGTTTCTCCAGGGGCTTTGGTTCCGTCGATCAGCCCCAGCATTTT	CASSFSRGFGSVDQPQHF
TRBD2	-	TRBV13	TRBJ2-1	TGTGCCAGCAGACTAGTGGTAGCGGGAGGGAGTGGCAATGAGCAGTTCTTC	CASRLVVAGGSGNEQFF
-	-	TRBV5-6	TRBJ2-3	TGTGCCAGCAGCTTGAGAACAGGGTTTCCAGATACGCAGTATTTT	CASSLRTGFPDTQYF
-	-	TRBV5-5	TRBJ2-7	TGTGCCAGCAGCCGGGGTTTTGGTGGAGAGTCCTACGAGCAGTACTTC	CASSRGFGGESYEQYF
TRBD1	-	TRBV7-6	TRBJ2-2	TGTGCCAGCAGCTTAGAGCTGGGACAGGGCTACACCGGGGAGCTGTTTTTT	CASSLELGQGYTGELFF
-	few	TRBV7-2	TRBJ2-7	TGTGCCAGCAGCTTAGCCGGTCCCTACGAGCAGTACTTC	CASSLAGPYEQYF
TRBD2	-	TRBV29-1	TRBJ2-5	TGCAGCGTTGAGAGGTTTAGCGGGTGGGAAGAGACCCAGTACTTC	CSVERFSGWEETQYF
-	-	TRBV13	TRBJ1-2	TGTGCCAGCAGCTTACAGATTAACTATGGCTACACCTTC	CASSLQINYGYTF
-	-	TRBV5-1	TRBJ2-1	TGCGCCAGCAGCCCCACAGGGCTCAGGCAGGACGGCAATGAGCAGTTCTTC	CASSPTGLRQDGNEQFF
-	-	TRBV10-3	TRBJ2-1	TGTGCCATCAGTGAAACTGGTGCGGGTGAGCAGTTCTTC	CAISETGAGEQFF
-	-	TRBV5-6	TRBJ1-3	TGTGCCAGCAGCTTTCCGGGTGCCTCTGGAAACACCATATATTTT	CASSFPGASGNTIYF
TRBD1	-	TRBV18	TRBJ1-2	TGTGCCAGCTCACCCCTAGCGGGAGGGGGCGGCTATGGCTACACCTTC	CASSPLAGGGGYGYTF
TRBD1	-	TRBV19	TRBJ1-6	TGTGCCAGTAGCCCACACCGAGACAGGGGACACTCACCCCTCCACTTT	CASSPHRDRGHSPLHF
TRBD1	-	TRBV28	TRBJ2-7	TGTGCCAGCCTGGGGGACAGACTTTACGAGCAGTACTTC	CASLGDRLYEQYF
-	-	TRBV7-3	TRBJ2-3	TGTGCCAGCAGCTTAATGGCCAACCCAGATACGCAGTATTTT	CASSLMANPDTQYF
-	-	TRBV19	TRBJ2-7	TGTGCCACCCGGACAGAGAGCTCCTACGAGCAGTACTTC	CATRTESSYEQYF
TRBD2	-	TRBV28	TRBJ2-3	TGTGCCAGCAGTTTCCATGGACTAGCGGGAGGTACAGATACGCAGTATTTT	CASSFHGLAGGTDTQYF
-	-	TRBV7-2	TRBJ2-7	TGTGCCAGCAGCTTGCGGGACCAAGCCTCGGAGCAGTACTTC	CASSLRDQASEQYF
TRBD1	-	TRBV25-1	TRBJ1-3	TGTGCCAGCAGGGCGGGGACAGGGGTCGGAAACACCATATATTTT	CASRAGTGVGNTIYF
TRBD1	-	TRBV5-1	TRBJ1-1	TGCGCCAGCAGCTTGAGGGGACAGGGTTTGAACACTGAAGCTTTCTTT	CASSLRGQGLNTEAFF
TRBD2	once	TRBV19	TRBJ2-1	TGTGCCAGTGGGGGACTAAAGGGGAATGAGCAGTTCTTC	CASGGLKGNEQFF